The rows below give T cell receptor beta chains drawn from one sample of a study of blood T cell repertoires in COVID-19. Data came from immunoSEQ multiplex PCR; TCRdb stores just in-frame clones and leaves some out. The data contain 240,000 or so clones, around nine tenths of them singletons. The source material was PBMCs or T cells enriched from blood (not recorded which). These receptor sequences come from a man aged 35 to 55 who had recovered from COVID-19. The CDR3 runs from the conserved cysteine through the conserved F or W. The D gene is left open where the match is weak. Some rows have no size entry. The others give once, few or many, or a class for an expanded clone.

TRBJ1-6 TRBV2 - TRBD1 15 CARARTGDASSPLHF TGTGCCAGGGCGAGGACAGGGGATGCCAGCTCACCCCTCCACTTT
TRBJ1-2 TRBV5-6 - - 13 CASSLRAGHGYTF TGTGCCAGCAGCTTGAGGGCAGGGCATGGCTACACCTTC
TRBJ2-3 TRBV5-6 few TRBD2 16 CASSLAGGISTDTQYF TGTGCCAGCAGCTTAGCGGGGGGCATAAGCACAGATACGCAGTATTTT
TRBJ2-7 TRBV5-6 - TRBD2 14 CASSLVAGSYEQYF TGTGCCAGCAGCTTGGTAGCGGGGAGCTACGAGCAGTACTTC
TRBJ1-6 TRBV18 - TRBD1 15 CASSPPGTGGSSLHF TGTGCCAGCTCACCACCCGGGACAGGGGGCTCGTCCCTCCACTTT
TRBJ1-2 TRBV9 - TRBD1 14 CASSVADRGYGYTF TGTGCCAGCAGCGTAGCCGACAGGGGATATGGCTACACCTTC
TRBJ2-1 TRBV6-4 - TRBD2 15 CASRPGTSGNNEQFF TGTGCCAGCAGACCCGGGACTAGCGGAAACAATGAGCAGTTCTTC
TRBJ2-7 TRBV28 once TRBD2 17 CASSLRFGAGEVYEQYF TGTGCCAGCAGTTTGAGGTTCGGGGCGGGAGAGGTATACGAGCAGTACTTC
TRBJ2-1 TRBV9 - TRBD2 16 CASSALSRGLAFEQFF TGTGCCAGCAGCGCCCTAAGCAGGGGACTAGCCTTTGAGCAGTTCTTC
TRBJ1-1 TRBV7-9 - - 12 CASSLGGAEAFF TGTGCCAGCAGCTTAGGCGGGGCTGAAGCTTTCTTT
TRBJ1-5 TRBV2 - - 13 CASARDDNQPQHF TGTGCCAGTGCCAGGGATGACAATCAGCCCCAGCATTTT
TRBJ1-1 TRBV20-1 - - 13 CSASPGMGTEAFF TGCAGTGCTAGTCCAGGGATGGGTACTGAAGCTTTCTTT
TRBJ2-7 TRBV7-2 - TRBD2 16 CASSLEGTSGGHEQYF TGTGCCAGCAGCTTAGAAGGGACTAGCGGGGGCCACGAGCAGTACTTC
TRBJ1-4 TRBV3-1/TRBV3-2 - - 14 CASSQVYNNEKLFF TGTGCCAGCAGCCAAGTTTACAATAATGAAAAACTGTTTTTT
TRBJ1-2 TRBV7-2 - - 19 CASSSGGVLKRTSNYGYTF TGTGCCAGCAGCTCAGGCGGAGTCCTAAAACGGACAAGCAACTATGGCTACACCTTC
TRBJ1-6 TRBV11-2 - TRBD1 16 CASSFPDRGGSSPLHF TGTGCCAGCAGCTTTCCCGACAGGGGAGGGAGTTCACCCCTCCACTTT
TRBJ1-6 TRBV27 once - 14 CASSYSSYNSPLHF TGTGCCAGCAGTTATAGCTCCTATAATTCACCCCTCCACTTT
TRBJ2-7 TRBV7-2 once TRBD2 15 CASSLVGLAVYEQYF TGTGCCAGCAGCTTAGTGGGACTAGCGGTCTACGAGCAGTACTTC
TRBJ2-7 TRBV27 - - 13 CASSSSDTYEQYF TGTGCCAGCAGTTCCTCCGACACCTACGAGCAGTACTTC
TRBJ1-5 TRBV30 once TRBD1 14 CAWSRGQSNQPQHF TGTGCCTGGAGTAGGGGACAGAGCAATCAGCCCCAGCATTTT
TRBJ1-1 TRBV11-3 - - 14 CASSLGAGNTEAFF TGTGCCAGCAGCTTAGGGGCAGGGAACACTGAAGCTTTCTTT
TRBJ2-7 TRBV7-9 - TRBD2 15 CASSVTGLAAYEQYF TGTGCCAGCAGCGTCACGGGACTAGCGGCCTACGAGCAGTACTTC
TRBJ2-2 TRBV27 - - 16 CASSLSRPANTGELFF TGTGCCAGCAGTTTATCGAGGCCAGCGAACACCGGGGAGCTGTTTTTT
TRBJ1-5 TRBV6-6 - TRBD1 15 CASSTGTVSNQPQHF TGTGCCAGCAGTACAGGGACAGTTAGCAATCAGCCCCAGCATTTT
TRBJ2-1 TRBV29-1 - TRBD2 13 CSVVGGLNNEQFF TGCAGCGTTGTGGGGGGACTAAACAATGAGCAGTTCTTC
TRBJ2-7 TRBV9 once TRBD1 16 CASSVGGQGKLYEQYF TGTGCCAGCAGCGTAGGGGGACAGGGTAAATTATACGAGCAGTACTTC
TRBJ1-1 TRBV5-4 - - 12 CASSRDRLFAFF TGTGCCAGCAGCCGAGACAGGTTGTTCGCTTTCTTT
TRBJ1-3 TRBV7-2 - TRBD1 13 CASSLALGQGPTF TGTGCCAGCAGCTTAGCGCTAGGACAGGGGCCTACTTTT
TRBJ1-1 TRBV9 once TRBD1 14 CASSVEGAMTEAFF TGTGCCAGCAGCGTAGAGGGGGCGATGACTGAAGCTTTCTTT
TRBJ2-7 TRBV6-5 - - 15 CASAGSQLGSDEQYF TGTGCCAGCGCTGGGAGCCAGCTAGGGTCGGACGAGCAGTACTTC
TRBJ2-3 TRBV27 - - 17 CASSAPGMTEFTDTQYF TGTGCCAGCAGTGCCCCGGGCATGACAGAGTTCACAGATACGCAGTATTTT